The 28 T cell receptor beta chains reported below all come from one sample, sequenced in a study of blood T cell repertoires in COVID-19. Using immunoSEQ multiplex PCR, the repertoire was profiled, and TCRdb retains in-frame clones only, with some absent. The sample records about 250,000 clones, about 79% being singletons. Sequencing input: peripheral blood. The source is a man of 80 years or more with acute or convalescent COVID-19.

V is TRBV6-2 or TRBV6-3 and J is TRBJ1-4; D call uncertain. V lost 2 bases, J lost 13 bases, and 17 bases lay in between. CDR1 is MNHEY, CDR2 SVGEGT, per germline. The length of the CDR3 is 14 residues. The DNA of the CDR3 is TGTGCCAGCAGTTACAATACAGTGAATAACGGACTGTTTTTT. Translated: CASSYNTVNNGLFF.

V is TRBV19 and J is TRBJ2-4, with TRBD1 as a possible D gene (7 bases). Trimming stripped 5 bases from V and 7 bases from J, with 18 bases between. CDR3 length equals 15 residues. CDR1 is LNHDA, CDR2 SQIVND, per germline (reference sequence). CDR3 loop: CASSPRTGGGNIQYF. The CDR3 bases are TGTGCCAGTAGTCCCCGGACAGGTGGGGGGAACATTCAGTACTTC.

The chain combines TRBV5-4 with TRBJ1-3, with D possibly TRBD1 on 5 matching bases. The CDR3 is 16 residues long. The V end lost 3 bases, the J end lost 0 bases, and 13 bases lay between the germline ends. In germline, CDR1 is SGHNT, CDR2 YYREEE (reference sequence). CDR3 amino acids: CASSYSGGVSGNTIYF. The DNA of the CDR3 is TGTGCCAGCAGCTACTCGGGGGGAGTCTCTGGAAACACCATATATTTT.

Concerning this clone itself: This sample also contains other DNA sequences that code for the same CDR3. This CDR3 reads CASSRQGYEQYF. The CDR3 DNA is TGTGCCAGCAGCAGACAGGGTTACGAGCAGTACTTC. The V and J genes are TRBV7-9 and TRBJ2-7, with 7 bases lining up with TRBD1. Germline V lookup: CDR1 SEHNR, CDR2 FQNEAQ (reference sequence). V shed 5 bases and J 4 bases; nucleotides not matched to a gene: 2. The CDR3 extends over 12 amino acids.

The V call is TRBV11-2, the J call TRBJ2-7; D call uncertain. The length of the CDR3 is 16 residues. With 6 bases removed from V and 0 bases from J, the gap between germline ends came to 18 bases. The V gene's germline CDR1 is SGHAT and CDR2 FQNNGV. The CDR3 coding sequence is TGTGCCAGCAGTTTAAATACGGGTGGTCTCTCCTACGAGCAGTACTTC. Protein sequence: CASSLNTGGLSYEQYF.

There are a few counts of this clone. The chain has TRBV10-3 and TRBJ2-5, with 9 bases identical to TRBD1. From germline, CDR1 is ENHRY and CDR2 SYGVKD. The V segment lost 3 bases and the J segment 7 bases; nucleotides outside the gene matches: 9. CDR3 length: 15 residues. The CDR3 sequence is CAISDRTGAPGTQYF. The DNA for the CDR3 is TGTGCCATCAGTGACCGGACAGGGGCCCCGGGGACCCAGTACTTC.

The rearrangement links TRBV5-1 to TRBJ2-3; TRBD2 matches at 9 bases. Trimming took 3 bases from V and 3 from J; bases not matched to a gene: 2. The CDR3 is made up of 14 amino acids. Germline CDR1 is SGHRS and CDR2 is YFSETQ. CDR3 DNA: TGCGCCAGCAGCTGGGCGGGAGGGACAGATACGCAGTATTTT. It codes for CASSWAGGTDTQYF.

V usage is TRBV11-2 and J usage is TRBJ2-7, with D possibly being TRBD1 (7 bases). Germline CDR1 SGHAT, CDR2 FQNNGV. There are 15 residues in the CDR3. The V gene lost 4 bases and the J gene lost 0 bases, with 13 bases spanning the gap. The CDR3 DNA follows: TGTGCCAGCAGCTATCAGGGGGGAAGCTCCTACGAGCAGTACTTC. Translation: CASSYQGGSSYEQYF. Full variable domain (missing parts from reference TRBV11-2 and TRBJ2-7): EAGVAQSPRYKIIEKRQSVAFWCNPISGHATLYWYQQILGQGPKLLIQFQNNGVVDDSQLPKDRFSAERLKGVDSTLKIQPAKLEDSAVYLCASSYQGGSSYEQYFGPGTRLTVT.

This clone came up a few times. The chain carries TRBV7-9 and TRBJ1-5, with D unclear. The CDR3 totals 12 residues. Trimming stripped 3 bases from V and 4 bases from J, with 4 bases between. CDR1 is SEHNR, CDR2 FQNEAQ, per germline (reference sequence). The CDR3 loop reads CASSFLNQPQHF. CDR3 DNA: TGTGCCAGCAGCTTCCTGAATCAGCCCCAGCATTTT.

The table lists this clone with many counts. V gene TRBV12-3 or TRBV12-4 combines with J gene TRBJ2-7, with a weak D call TRBD2 (6 bases). The CDR3 covers 13 residues. V lost 3 bases to trimming and J lost 7 bases, with 13 bases between them. The CDR3 nucleotides are TGTGCCAGCAGTTTGACTTCTGCGGGGGAGCAGTACTTC. Translated, it gives CASSLTSAGEQYF.

V is TRBV28 and J is TRBJ2-3; D might be TRBD1 (5 bases). Germline loops: CDR1 MDHEN, CDR2 SYDVKM. The V end was cut by 11 bases, the J end by 3 bases, with 21 bases between. The CDR3 has 15 residues. CDR3 amino acids: CAGLPRGAGTDTQYF. The CDR3, as DNA: TGTGCCGGATTGCCCAGAGGCGCAGGGACAGATACGCAGTATTTT.

V gene TRBV7-9 combines with J gene TRBJ1-2, with D possibly being TRBD1 (5 bases). Germline V gene data show CDR1 as SEHNR and CDR2 as FQNEAQ (reference sequence). Trimming removed 5 bases from V and 3 bases from J, with 16 bases in between. The CDR3 has 15 amino acids. As DNA, the CDR3 is TGTGCCAGCAGCGTCCGCAGACCGGGGGACTATGGCTACACCTTC. Translated, it gives CASSVRRPGDYGYTF.

The chain employs TRBV7-3 and TRBJ2-5, with 13 positions matching TRBD2. The CDR3 consists of 16 residues. Germline V CDR1 and CDR2: SGHTA, FQGTGA. The junction had 2 bases not matched to a gene; V was cut back by 2 bases and J by 2 bases. The DNA for the CDR3 is TGTGCCAGCAGCTTAGGGGGACTAGCGGGACAAGAGACCCAGTACTTC. Protein: CASSLGGLAGQETQYF. Supplemented by reference TRBV7-3 and TRBJ2-5, the full variable domain reads GAGVSQTPSNKVTEKGKYVELRCDPISGHTALYWYRQSLGQGPEFLIYFQGTGAADDSGLPNDRFFAVRPEGSVSTLKIQRTERGDSAVYLCASSLGGLAGQETQYFGPGTRLLVL.

The rearrangement uses TRBV15 and TRBJ2-5; 11 bases are shared with TRBD2. Germline CDR1 reads LNHNV; CDR2 reads YYDKDF (reference sequence). There are 17 residues in the CDR3. With 0 bases clipped from V and 4 bases from J, the junction kept 7 bases outside the gene matches. The CDR3 coding sequence is TGTGCCACCAGCAGAGACAAACTAGCGGGGGTTCGAGAGACCCAGTACTTC. Translating gives CATSRDKLAGVRETQYF.

The genes are TRBV6-1 and TRBJ1-4; D perhaps matches TRBD1 (6 bases). This CDR3 has 15 residues. In germline, CDR1 is MNHNS, CDR2 SASEGT. Trimming left V 0 bases short and J 3 bases short, with 8 bases between. CDR3 bases: TGTGCCAGCAGTGAAGCCCGGACAGCTAATGAAAAACTGTTTTTT. Its translation: CASSEARTANEKLFF.

This sequence joins TRBV6-1 and TRBJ2-4; D gene uncertain. This CDR3 has 16 amino acids. Germline lookup yields CDR1 MNHNS and CDR2 SASEGT. V gave up 3 bases and J gave up 1 base, with 13 bases separating them. CDR3 sequence reads: CASSDEAIQAKNIQYF. The CDR3 DNA follows: TGTGCCAGCAGTGACGAGGCGATCCAGGCCAAAAACATTCAGTACTTC.

The table lists this clone with a few counts. The chain couples TRBV10-3 to TRBJ2-7; 7 bases line up with TRBD1. V was pared by 6 bases and J by 3 bases, with 5 bases of the junction left unmatched. The CDR3 sequence is 13 residues long. CDR1 and CDR2 (germline): ENHRY, SYGVKD. The chain's CDR3 is CAIRGGENYEQYF. The CDR3 DNA is TGTGCCATCAGAGGGGGCGAGAACTACGAGCAGTACTTC.

The chain uses TRBV28 and TRBJ1-4; D might be TRBD1 (6 bases). The germline V and J ends were trimmed by 10 bases and 3 bases, with 9 bases remaining between them. The length of the CDR3 is 12 residues. The germline gives CDR1 MDHEN, CDR2 SYDVKM. The CDR3, as DNA: TGTGCCATAGGACAGCCTAATGAAAAACTGTTTTTT. Translation gives CAIGQPNEKLFF.

CDR3 loop: CASSEGTSGSISEQFF. CDR3 DNA sequence: TGTGCCAGCAGTGAAGGGACTAGCGGGAGTATAAGTGAGCAGTTCTTC. The gene calls are TRBV6-4 and TRBJ2-1, with 14 positions matching TRBD2. There are 16 residues in the CDR3. Per germline, CDR1 MRHNA and CDR2 SNTAGT. Unmatched junction bases numbered 7, after V lost 3 bases and J lost 9 bases.

This sequence joins TRBV19 and TRBJ1-1; 7 nucleotides line up with TRBD1. Losses at the gene ends were 6 bases for V and 5 bases for J; bases not matched to a gene: 12. The CDR3 totals 15 residues. Looked up from germline, CDR1 is LNHDA and CDR2 is SQIVND (reference sequence). For the CDR3, the DNA is TGTGCCAGTAGAAACCAGGGACAGTTTATTACTGAAGCTTTCTTT. This translates into CASRNQGQFITEAFF. The full variable domain, completed using reference TRBV19 and TRBJ1-1, is DGGITQSPKYLFRKEGQNVTLSCEQNLNHDAMYWYRQDPGQGLRLIYYSQIVNDFQKGDIAEGYSVSREKKESFPLTVTSAQKNPTAFYLCASRNQGQFITEAFFGQGTRLTVV.

The rearrangement joins TRBV5-1 to TRBJ1-4; D might be TRBD1 (5 bases). V lost 2 bases and J lost 7, with 12 bases in between. Germline loops: CDR1 SGHRS, CDR2 YFSETQ. CDR3 size: 14 residues. CDR3 DNA sequence: TGCGCCAGCAGCTTAACAGGCTTAGGTGAAAAACTGTTTTTT. Its protein is CASSLTGLGEKLFF.

CDR3 sequence: CASSQPAGARGTDTQYF. The CDR3 DNA is TGTGCCAGCAGCCAACCCGCGGGGGCGCGAGGGACAGATACGCAGTATTTT. V usage is TRBV3-1 (or the pseudogene TRBV3-2) and J usage is TRBJ2-3, with D possibly TRBD2 on 7 matching bases. Trimming shortened V by 2 bases and J by 3 bases, and 18 bases separated the two germline ends. This CDR3 has 17 amino acids. Germline V CDR1 and CDR2: LGHDT, YNNKEL (reference sequence).

V gene TRBV5-1 combines with J gene TRBJ2-5, with 13 bases identical to TRBD2. Per the germline V gene, CDR1 is SGHRS and CDR2 is YFSETQ. The CDR3 totals 21 residues. V shed 4 bases and J 4 bases; nucleotides not matched to a gene: 22. The CDR3 protein is CASSVFLTSGRARVSRETQYF. CDR3 in DNA: TGCGCCAGCAGCGTATTTTTAACTAGCGGGAGGGCTAGAGTGTCCAGAGAGACCCAGTACTTC.

This clone came up once. The chain employs TRBV2 and TRBJ1-5; 8 bases are a match to TRBD1. This CDR3 spans 15 amino acids. V lost 1 base to trimming and J lost 11 bases; unmatched junction nucleotides: 10. Germline V gives CDR1 SNHLY, CDR2 FYNNEI. DNA for the CDR3: TGTGCCAGCAGTGAAGGGGGACAGGCGCCGGGGTCCCAGCATTTT. This sequence encodes CASSEGGQAPGSQHF.

The rearrangement joins TRBV18 to TRBJ2-4; 8 bases line up with TRBD1. Germline V CDR1 and CDR2: KGHSH, LQKENI. The junction had 2 bases not matched to a gene; V was cut back by 3 bases and J by 4 bases. CDR3 length equals 14 residues. CDR3 loop: CASSPWDRKNIQYF. Here the CDR3 DNA reads TGTGCCAGCTCACCTTGGGACAGGAAAAACATTCAGTACTTC.

This chain connects TRBV25-1 to TRBJ2-5; no firm D call. Germline CDR1 MGHDK, CDR2 SYGVNS. V was cut by 3 bases and J by 1 base, with 12 bases left in between. The CDR3 is 15 amino acids. The CDR3 bases are TGTGCCAGCAGTGACCTACAGAAGCTCCAAGAGACCCAGTACTTC. This encodes CASSDLQKLQETQYF.

This rearrangement joins TRBV19 to TRBJ2-7; D may be TRBD2 (5 bases). Germline V gene sequence: CDR1 LNHDA, CDR2 SQIVND (reference sequence). Trimming removed 5 bases at V and 4 bases at J, with 12 bases between. The CDR3 is 13 amino acids. CDR3 sequence reads: CASSRGNGYEQYF. In DNA, the CDR3 is TGTGCCAGTAGTCGGGGAAATGGGTACGAGCAGTACTTC. The full variable domain, with the rest looked up from reference TRBV19 and TRBJ2-7, is DGGITQSPKYLFRKEGQNVTLSCEQNLNHDAMYWYRQDPGQGLRLIYYSQIVNDFQKGDIAEGYSVSREKKESFPLTVTSAQKNPTAFYLCASSRGNGYEQYFGPGTRLTVT.

J is TRBJ1-5 and V is TRBV6-5; a weak D match, TRBD1 (6 bases). There are 14 residues in the CDR3. Germline CDR1 reads MNHEY; CDR2 reads SVGAGI. Trimming left V 6 bases short and J 6 bases short, with 15 bases between. CDR3 loop: CASSSQQGFQPQHF. The CDR3 DNA reads TGTGCCAGCAGCTCACAACAGGGCTTTCAGCCCCAGCATTTT.